One sample yielded the 32 T cell receptor beta chains listed below, sequenced in a study of blood T cells in healthy people across ages. The authors ran a second PCR of about 7 to 11 cycles using a sample-barcoded 5' primer and a J-beta primer mix. MiXCR, applied by TCRdb to the 5' RACE reads, yields one record per CDR3 protein. Among more than 650,000 distinct CDR3 sequences, about 53% were seen once, and the ten largest hold approximately 40%. Sequencing was carried out using blood. Source of these receptors: an elderly man in good health.

V gene TRBV7-3 combines with J gene TRBJ1-1; possible D gene TRBD1, 6 bases. Germline V gene lookup returns CDR1 SGHTA and CDR2 FQGTGA. The CDR3 covers 13 residues. The V end lost 5 bases, the J end lost 4 bases, and 11 bases lay between the germline ends. The chain's CDR3 is CASSQQGATEAFF. The CDR3 DNA is TGTGCCAGCAGCCAACAGGGTGCCACTGAAGCTTTCTTT.

This clonotype has a handful of counts. V gene TRBV7-9 combines with J gene TRBJ2-1; 7 bases map to TRBD1. CDR1 and CDR2 (germline): SEHNR, FQNEAQ (reference sequence). The CDR3 length is 16 residues. With 1 base clipped from V and 0 bases from J, the junction kept 3 bases outside the gene matches. The CDR3, as DNA: TGTGCCAGCAGCTTAGGACAGGGATTCTCCTACAATGAGCAGTTCTTC. Its translation: CASSLGQGFSYNEQFF.

The rearrangement links TRBV27 to TRBJ2-2, with D tentatively TRBD1 or TRBD2 (5 bases each). With 9 bases removed from V and 9 bases from J, the gap between germline ends came to 17 bases. The CDR3 contains 13 residues. The germline gives CDR1 MNHEY, CDR2 SMNVEV (reference sequence). CDR3 in amino acids: CASGKWDDRELFF. CDR3 bases: TGTGCCAGTGGGAAATGGGACGACCGGGAGCTGTTTTTT.

This chain uses TRBV6-2 or TRBV6-3 with TRBJ2-3; 7 bases match TRBD2. The CDR3 is 14 amino acids. V was pared by 5 bases and J by 14 bases, with 16 bases of the junction left unmatched. The germline gives CDR1 MNHEY, CDR2 SVGEGT. The CDR3 sequence: CASSTTSSHRYAYF. In nucleotides, the CDR3 is TGTGCCAGCAGTACGACTAGCAGTCACAGATACGCGTATTTT.

This chain's CDR3 is CASSPLGTGGEKLFF. CDR3 DNA: TGTGCCAGCTCACCACTCGGGACAGGGGGCGAAAAACTGTTTTTT. The chain employs TRBV18 and TRBJ1-4; 12 nucleotides align to TRBD1. Germline loops: CDR1 KGHSH, CDR2 LQKENI. CDR3 length equals 15 residues. The trim removed 1 base at V and 8 bases at J, leaving 2 bases unmatched.

This clonotype was recorded a few times. The J gene is TRBJ2-2, the V gene TRBV5-1; TRBD2 is a possible D gene (6 bases). Trimming pared 0 bases from V and 4 bases from J, leaving 10 bases between. The CDR3 loop spans 15 amino acids. From germline, CDR1 is SGHRS and CDR2 YFSETQ. The CDR3 here is CASSLAGAGTGELFF. The CDR3 DNA reads as TGCGCCAGCAGCTTGGCGGGAGCGGGCACCGGGGAGCTGTTTTTT.

The rearrangement links TRBV7-2 to TRBJ2-1; 7 bases agree with TRBD2. This CDR3 has 14 amino acids. V was pared by 4 bases and J by 4 bases, with 4 bases of the junction left unmatched. Germline V gene data show CDR1 as SGHTA and CDR2 as FQGNSA. This CDR3 reads CASSWRRGYNEQFF. DNA for the CDR3: TGTGCCAGCAGCTGGCGGCGGGGGTACAATGAGCAGTTCTTC.

This clonotype was found a few times. The chain employs TRBV14 and TRBJ2-7, with 8 positions matching TRBD2. The CDR3 totals 15 residues. Germline CDR1 is SGHDN and CDR2 is FVKESK. The junction had 5 bases not matched to a gene; V was cut back by 1 base and J by 3 bases. The CDR3 sequence is CASSQGGLALYEQYF. CDR3 DNA: TGTGCCAGCAGCCAAGGCGGACTAGCTCTCTACGAGCAGTACTTC.

This clonotype was found a few times. The rearrangement joins TRBV20-1 to TRBJ1-2; possible D gene TRBD1, 6 bases. CDR1 and CDR2 from the germline V gene are DFQATT and SNEGSKA (reference sequence). V gave up 0 bases and J gave up 8 bases, with 19 bases separating them. This CDR3 region has 15 residues. The CDR3 protein is CSARDRGQPLRGYTF. CDR3 DNA sequence: TGCAGTGCTAGAGACCGAGGACAGCCCCTCAGGGGCTACACCTTC.

Ten or more counts support this clonotype. Written as DNA, the CDR3 is TGTGCCAGCAGTGAATCGTCCTACGAGCAGTACTTC. Translated: CASSESSYEQYF. The V call is TRBV25-1, the J call TRBJ2-7; D remains ambiguous. Germline CDR1 and CDR2: MGHDK and SYGVNS. Trimming took off 1 base at V and 1 base at J, with 2 bases between the two ends. The CDR3 sequence is 12 residues long.

The chain is built from TRBV20-1 and TRBJ2-7; 11 bases are shared with TRBD2. With V trimmed by 3 bases and J by 3 bases, 4 bases remained unmatched. The CDR3 runs to 14 residues. Germline V gives CDR1 DFQATT, CDR2 SNEGSKA (reference sequence). CDR3 nucleotide sequence: TGCAGTGCTAGGTTCCTAGCGGGAGGCTACGAGCAGTACTTC. Its translation: CSARFLAGGYEQYF.

This clonotype turned up a few times. The CDR3, as DNA: TGCAGCGTTGAGTTGGCGGGGGTGGCCTACGAGCAGTACTTC. The encoded protein is CSVELAGVAYEQYF. J is TRBJ2-7 and V is TRBV29-1, with 7 bases aligning to TRBD2. J lost 2 bases, V lost 3 bases, and 7 bases had no gene match. Germline CDR1 SQVTM, CDR2 ANQGSEA. The CDR3 spans 14 residues.

The chain links TRBV5-1 to TRBJ1-1; 7 nucleotides line up with TRBD1. Germline lookup yields CDR1 SGHRS and CDR2 YFSETQ. CDR3 length: 14 residues. Trimming took 4 bases from V and 4 from J; bases not matched to a gene: 7. The CDR3 nucleotides are TGCGCCAGCAGCGGGTACAGGGGAGGCACTGAAGCTTTCTTT. It codes for CASSGYRGGTEAFF.

V and J are TRBV12-3 or TRBV12-4 and TRBJ2-6; TRBD2 aligns across 9 bases. The junction had 7 bases not matched to a gene; V was cut back by 4 bases and J by 0 bases. This CDR3 contains 18 residues. The CDR3 region has the DNA TGTGCCAGCAGTTCTATGAGACTAGCGGCCTCTGGGGCCAACGTCCTGACTTTC. Residues: CASSSMRLAASGANVLTF.

The chain joins TRBV29-1 to TRBJ2-7; weak D call: TRBD2 (6 bases). The CDR3 covers 14 residues. Deletions cut 6 bases from V and 0 bases from J, with 15 bases between. Germline values: CDR1 SQVTM, CDR2 ANQGSEA. CDR3 sequence (DNA): TGCAGCGTCCAAGGAGGGCAGGCCTCCTACGAGCAGTACTTC. As protein: CSVQGGQASYEQYF.

V gene TRBV28 combines with J gene TRBJ2-5, with 8 bases aligning to TRBD2. This CDR3 region has 15 residues. V lost 8 bases, J lost 11 bases, and 19 bases stayed unmatched. In germline, CDR1 is MDHEN, CDR2 SYDVKM. The CDR3 bases are TGTGCCAGCTTATCCGGGGGCGGGGGGAACAATGAGCAGTACTTC. It codes for CASLSGGGGNNEQYF.

The V call is TRBV27, the J call TRBJ2-1; possibly TRBD2 for D (6 bases). TRBJ2-7 matches the DNA end more closely, so the J call is doubtful. CDR3 length: 15 amino acids. Germline V CDR1 and CDR2: MNHEY, SMNVEV (reference sequence). This CDR3 reads CASSLSLGSPYEQYF. CDR3 coding DNA: TGTGCCAGCAGTTTATCTCTCGGGAGCCCCTACGAGCAGTACTTC.

Turning to this clonotype: The junction shows a germline mismatch at one end, possibly a read error. The chain employs TRBV11-2 and TRBJ2-7, with 9 nucleotides matching TRBD1. Germline lookup yields CDR1 SGHAT and CDR2 FQNNGV. The CDR3 has 15 amino acids. The CDR3, as DNA: TGCGCCAGCACCAACCTCCGGGACAGGGCCTACGAGCAGTACTTC. Amino acid sequence: CASTNLRDRAYEQYF.

The rearrangement uses TRBV24-1 and TRBJ2-1; 9 bases are shared with TRBD2. Germline CDR1 is KGHDR and CDR2 is SFDVKD. This CDR3 comprises 15 residues. V lost 5 bases to trimming and J lost 9 bases; unmatched junction nucleotides: 10. In DNA, the CDR3 is TGTGCCACCAGTGGAGGGGTAGCGGGAGAAAGTGAGCAGTTCTTC. Encoded protein: CATSGGVAGESEQFF.

This clonotype was observed a single time. The chain employs TRBV9 and TRBJ2-4; D is perhaps TRBD2 (5 bases). Germline-derived CDR1 and CDR2 are SGDLS and YYNGEE. V lost 4 bases to trimming and J lost 15 bases, with 23 bases between them. This CDR3 is built from 14 residues. The CDR3 nucleotides read TGTGCCAGCAGCCCGGCGGGCCCACAAGAGACCCGGTACTTC. Its protein is CASSPAGPQETRYF.

V and J are TRBV27 and TRBJ2-5, with 8 positions matching TRBD2. Germline V gene data show CDR1 as MNHEY and CDR2 as SMNVEV (reference sequence). The trim removed 5 bases at V and 11 bases at J, leaving 13 bases unmatched. The CDR3 has 14 residues. In DNA, the CDR3 is TGTGCCAGCAGTCAGGCGGGAGGTCTTTTGGAGCAGTACTTC. Its translation: CASSQAGGLLEQYF.

The chain is built from TRBV25-1 and TRBJ1-2, with 8 nucleotides matching TRBD1. Germline CDR1 and CDR2: MGHDK and SYGVNS. The CDR3 contains 14 residues. Trimming removed 8 bases from V and 8 bases from J; junction bases left unmatched: 13. This CDR3 is CASRAPGQGGGYTF. CDR3 sequence (DNA): TGTGCCAGCCGAGCCCCCGGACAGGGTGGGGGCTACACCTTC.

This clonotype was found once. The chain has TRBV4-1 and TRBJ2-3; D is perhaps TRBD2 (6 bases). Per the germline V gene, CDR1 is MGHRA and CDR2 is YSYEKL. Deletions cut 1 base from V and 14 bases from J, with 22 bases between. The CDR3 covers 15 residues. DNA for the CDR3: TGCGCCAGCAGCCAAGCTCCTAGCGAGCACAGATACGCGTATTTT. Translating gives CASSQAPSEHRYAYF.

The chain carries TRBV20-1 and TRBJ2-7; D is unresolved. The V end lost 6 bases, the J end lost 2 bases, and 8 bases lay between the germline ends. Germline CDR1 is DFQATT and CDR2 is SNEGSKA (reference sequence). This CDR3 has 11 residues. CDR3 sequence reads: CSAGETYEQYF. In nucleotides, the CDR3 is TGCAGTGCAGGAGAAACCTACGAGCAGTACTTC.

This clonotype has just one count. J is TRBJ2-7 and V is TRBV6-6; TRBD1 matches at 7 bases. Per germline, CDR1 MNHNY and CDR2 SVGAGI (reference sequence). Trimming cost V 8 bases and J 2 bases; bases outside gene matches: 6. CDR3 length: 13 residues. The DNA of the CDR3 is TGTGCCAGCGGCTGGGACAGAGCCTACGAGCAGTACTTC. It codes for CASGWDRAYEQYF.

This clonotype was counted a few times. The rearrangement joins TRBV29-1 to TRBJ2-1; 10 bases fit TRBD2. From germline, CDR1 is SQVTM and CDR2 ANQGSEA. The V gene end was trimmed by 6 bases and the J gene end by 8 bases; junction bases not matched to a gene: 7. CDR3 length: 13 amino acids. DNA for the CDR3: TGCAGCGTCCCTAGCGGGAGATGGGATGAGCAGTTCTTC. Its protein product is CSVPSGRWDEQFF.

This sequence joins TRBV7-2 and TRBJ2-7; D call uncertain. The ends were cut back, 10 bases at V and 0 bases at J, with 13 bases in the middle. This CDR3 has 13 amino acids. The germline V gene has CDR1 SGHTA and CDR2 FQGNSA. CDR3 in amino acids: CATALNYSYEQYF. In nucleotides, the CDR3 is TGTGCCACCGCCTTGAACTACTCCTACGAGCAGTACTTC.

The chain uses TRBV7-9 and TRBJ2-6, with 7 bases aligning to TRBD1. The CDR3 length is 16 residues. The germline V gene encodes CDR1 SEHNR and CDR2 FQNEAQ (reference sequence). With V trimmed by 4 bases and J by 2 bases, 5 bases remained unmatched. The CDR3 protein is CASSSNTGAGANVLTF. The CDR3 DNA is TGTGCCAGCAGCTCAAACACAGGGGCTGGGGCCAACGTCCTGACTTTC.

The chain carries TRBV27 and TRBJ2-1, with TRBD2 identical over 10 bases. This CDR3 contains 16 residues. Per the germline V gene, CDR1 is MNHEY and CDR2 is SMNVEV (reference sequence). V was clipped by 2 bases and J by 4 bases; unmatched bases: 5. The CDR3 DNA reads TGTGCCAGCAGTTTAACGACTAGCGGGCCATACAATGAGCAGTTCTTC. It codes for CASSLTTSGPYNEQFF.

This clonotype was observed a handful of times. The chain uses TRBV20-1 and TRBJ2-4; D uncertain. The DNA matches TRBJ2-5 better at its end, which makes the J call doubtful. Germline V gene lookup returns CDR1 DFQATT and CDR2 SNEGSKA (reference sequence). The CDR3 is 13 residues long. The DNA of the CDR3 is TGCAGTGCTAACGTTCCAGGAGAAGAGACCCAGTACTTC. Its protein is CSANVPGEETQYF.

The chain carries TRBV7-2 and TRBJ2-3; the D gene is possibly TRBD2 (5 bases). The CDR3 consists of 16 residues. V dropped 5 bases and J dropped 3 bases, with 18 bases sitting between them. CDR1 SGHTA and CDR2 FQGNSA come from the germline V gene. The CDR3 reads CASSPRVAPRTDTQYF. In DNA form, the CDR3 reads TGTGCCAGCAGCCCGAGGGTCGCCCCCCGTACAGATACGCAGTATTTT.

The V gene is TRBV15, the J gene TRBJ2-7; 7 bases map to TRBD1. The CDR3 consists of 16 residues. V lost 5 bases and J lost 3; bases outside the gene matches: 13. Germline CDR1 reads LNHNV; CDR2 reads YYDKDF (reference sequence). CDR3 region: CATSRSHGTVIYEQYF. CDR3 in DNA: TGTGCCACCAGCCGTTCCCATGGGACAGTTATCTACGAGCAGTACTTC. The entire variable domain, with the rest obtained from reference TRBV15 and TRBJ2-7, is as follows: DAMVIQNPRYQVTQFGKPVTLSCSQTLNHNVMYWYQQKSSQAPKLLFHYYDKDFNNEADTPDNFQSRRPNTSFCFLDIRSPGLGDTAMYLCATSRSHGTVIYEQYFGPGTRLTVT.